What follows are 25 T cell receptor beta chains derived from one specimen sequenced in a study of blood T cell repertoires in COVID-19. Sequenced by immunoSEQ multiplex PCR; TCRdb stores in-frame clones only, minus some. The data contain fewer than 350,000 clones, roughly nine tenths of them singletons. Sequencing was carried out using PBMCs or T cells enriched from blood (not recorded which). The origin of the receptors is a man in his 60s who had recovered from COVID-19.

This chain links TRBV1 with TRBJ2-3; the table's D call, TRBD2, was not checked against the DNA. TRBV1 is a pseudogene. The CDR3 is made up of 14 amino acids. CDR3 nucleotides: TGCACCAGCTGGCGCGGGAGGAGCACAGATACGCAGTATTTT. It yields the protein CTSWRGRSTDTQYF.

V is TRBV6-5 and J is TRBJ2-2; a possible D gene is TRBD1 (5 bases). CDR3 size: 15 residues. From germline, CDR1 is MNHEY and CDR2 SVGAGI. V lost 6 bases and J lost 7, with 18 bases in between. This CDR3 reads CASRAGGHGGGELFF. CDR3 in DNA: TGTGCCAGCAGGGCCGGCGGACATGGCGGCGGGGAGCTGTTTTTT.

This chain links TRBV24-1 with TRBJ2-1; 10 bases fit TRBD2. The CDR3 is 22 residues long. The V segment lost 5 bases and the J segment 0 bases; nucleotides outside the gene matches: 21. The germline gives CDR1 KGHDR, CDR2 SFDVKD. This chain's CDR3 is CATSGAGGAGTSVQSSYNEQFF. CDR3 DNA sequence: TGTGCCACCAGTGGGGCAGGGGGCGCCGGGACTAGCGTTCAGAGCTCCTACAATGAGCAGTTCTTC.

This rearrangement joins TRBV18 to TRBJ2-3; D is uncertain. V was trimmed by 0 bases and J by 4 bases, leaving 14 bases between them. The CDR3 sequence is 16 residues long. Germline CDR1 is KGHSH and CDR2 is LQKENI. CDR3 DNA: TGTGCCAGCTCACCACCGTTAGGAGCGCCCGCAGATACGCAGTATTTT. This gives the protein CASSPPLGAPADTQYF.

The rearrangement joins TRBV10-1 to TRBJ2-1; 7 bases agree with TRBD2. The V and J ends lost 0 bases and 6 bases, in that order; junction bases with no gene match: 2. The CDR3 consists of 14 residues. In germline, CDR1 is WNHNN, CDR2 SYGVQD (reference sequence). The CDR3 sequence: CASSESRERNEQFF. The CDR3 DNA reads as TGCGCCAGCAGTGAGTCGCGGGAGCGCAATGAGCAGTTCTTC.

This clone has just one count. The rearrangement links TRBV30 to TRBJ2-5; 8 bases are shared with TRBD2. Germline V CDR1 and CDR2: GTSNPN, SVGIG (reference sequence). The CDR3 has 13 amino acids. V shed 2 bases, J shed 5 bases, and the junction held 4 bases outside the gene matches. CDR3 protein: CAWSRAGAETQYF. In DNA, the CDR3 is TGTGCCTGGAGTCGAGCGGGAGCTGAGACCCAGTACTTC.

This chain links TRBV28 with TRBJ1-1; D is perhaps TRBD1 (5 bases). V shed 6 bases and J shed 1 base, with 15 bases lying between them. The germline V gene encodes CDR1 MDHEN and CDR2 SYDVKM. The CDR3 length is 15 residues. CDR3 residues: CASRSLHDRNTEAFF. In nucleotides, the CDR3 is TGTGCCAGCAGATCTCTGCACGACAGGAACACTGAAGCTTTCTTT.

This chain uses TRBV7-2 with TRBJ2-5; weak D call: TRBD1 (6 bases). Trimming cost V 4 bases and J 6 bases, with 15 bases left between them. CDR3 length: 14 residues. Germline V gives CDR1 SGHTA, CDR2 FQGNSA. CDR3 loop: CASSSQGYGQTQYF. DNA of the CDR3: TGTGCCAGCAGCTCGCAGGGGTACGGGCAGACCCAGTACTTC.

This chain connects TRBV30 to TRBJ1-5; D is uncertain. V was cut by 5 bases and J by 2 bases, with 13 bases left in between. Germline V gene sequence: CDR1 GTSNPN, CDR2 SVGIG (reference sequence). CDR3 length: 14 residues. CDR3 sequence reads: CAWGPNSGNQPQHF. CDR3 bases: TGTGCCTGGGGACCGAACAGTGGCAATCAGCCCCAGCATTTT.

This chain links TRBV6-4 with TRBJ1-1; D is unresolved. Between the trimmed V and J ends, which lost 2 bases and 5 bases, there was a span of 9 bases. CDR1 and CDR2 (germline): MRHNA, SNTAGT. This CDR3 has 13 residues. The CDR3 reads CASSDTSGTEAFF. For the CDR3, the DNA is TGTGCCAGCAGTGACACGTCGGGGACTGAAGCTTTCTTT.

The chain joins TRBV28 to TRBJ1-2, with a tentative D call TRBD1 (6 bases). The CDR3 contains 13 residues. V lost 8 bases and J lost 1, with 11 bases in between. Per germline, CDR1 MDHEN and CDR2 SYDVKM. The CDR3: CASRRTVNYGYTF. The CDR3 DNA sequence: TGTGCCAGCCGCCGGACAGTTAACTATGGCTACACCTTC.

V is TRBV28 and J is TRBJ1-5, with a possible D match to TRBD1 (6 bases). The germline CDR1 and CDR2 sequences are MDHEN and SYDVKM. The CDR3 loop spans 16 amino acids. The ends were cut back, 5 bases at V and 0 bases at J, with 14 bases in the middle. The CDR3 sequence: CASSPSTGYSNQPQHF. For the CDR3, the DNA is TGTGCCAGCAGTCCATCAACAGGGTATAGCAATCAGCCCCAGCATTTT.

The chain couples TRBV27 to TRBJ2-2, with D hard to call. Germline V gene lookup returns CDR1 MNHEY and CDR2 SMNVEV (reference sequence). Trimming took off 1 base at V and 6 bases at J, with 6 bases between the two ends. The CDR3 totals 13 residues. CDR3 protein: CASSLWAAGELFF. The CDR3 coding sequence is TGTGCCAGCAGTTTATGGGCCGCCGGGGAGCTGTTTTTT.

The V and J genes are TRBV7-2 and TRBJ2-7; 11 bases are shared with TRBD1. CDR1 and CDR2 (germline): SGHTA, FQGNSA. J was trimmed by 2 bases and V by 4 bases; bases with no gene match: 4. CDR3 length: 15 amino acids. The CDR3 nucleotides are TGTGCCAGCAGCTCCAGGACAGGGGGCACCTACGAGCAGTACTTC. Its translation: CASSSRTGGTYEQYF.

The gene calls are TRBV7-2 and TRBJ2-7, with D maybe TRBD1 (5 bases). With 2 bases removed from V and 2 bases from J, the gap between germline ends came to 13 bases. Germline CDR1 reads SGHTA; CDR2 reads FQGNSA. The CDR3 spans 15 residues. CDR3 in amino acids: CASSLSWTLTYEQYF. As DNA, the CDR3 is TGTGCCAGCAGCTTAAGCTGGACACTTACCTACGAGCAGTACTTC. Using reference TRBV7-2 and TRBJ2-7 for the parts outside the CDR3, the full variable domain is GAGVSQSPSNKVTEKGKDVELRCDPISGHTALYWYRQSLGQGLEFLIYFQGNSAPDKSGLPSDRFSAERTGGSVSTLTIQRTQQEDSAVYLCASSLSWTLTYEQYFGPGTRLTVT.

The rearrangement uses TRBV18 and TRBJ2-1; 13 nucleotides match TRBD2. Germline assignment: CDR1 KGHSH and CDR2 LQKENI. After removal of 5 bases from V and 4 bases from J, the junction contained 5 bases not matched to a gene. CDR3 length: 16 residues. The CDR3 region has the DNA TGTGCCAGCTCAGTCGGGACTAGCGGGGTTTACAATGAGCAGTTCTTC. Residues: CASSVGTSGVYNEQFF.

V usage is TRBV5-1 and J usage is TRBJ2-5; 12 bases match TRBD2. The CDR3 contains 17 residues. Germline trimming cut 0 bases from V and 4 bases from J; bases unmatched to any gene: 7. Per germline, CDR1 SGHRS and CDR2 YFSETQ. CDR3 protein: CASSLAQLAGGGETQYF. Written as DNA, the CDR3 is TGCGCCAGCAGCTTGGCCCAACTAGCGGGAGGTGGAGAGACCCAGTACTTC.

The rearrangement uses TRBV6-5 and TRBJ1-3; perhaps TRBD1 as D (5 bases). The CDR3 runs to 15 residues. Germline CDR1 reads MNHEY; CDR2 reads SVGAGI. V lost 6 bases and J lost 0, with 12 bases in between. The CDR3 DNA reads TGTGCCAGCAGGGGGGGTGCAAACTCTGGAAACACCATATATTTT. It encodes CASRGGANSGNTIYF.

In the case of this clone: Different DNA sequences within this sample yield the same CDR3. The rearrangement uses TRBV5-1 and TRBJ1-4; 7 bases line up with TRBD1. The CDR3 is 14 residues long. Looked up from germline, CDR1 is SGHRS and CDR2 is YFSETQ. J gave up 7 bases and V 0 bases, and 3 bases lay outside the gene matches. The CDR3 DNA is TGCGCCAGCAGCTTGGGACAGGGTGGTGAAAAACTGTTTTTT. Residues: CASSLGQGGEKLFF.

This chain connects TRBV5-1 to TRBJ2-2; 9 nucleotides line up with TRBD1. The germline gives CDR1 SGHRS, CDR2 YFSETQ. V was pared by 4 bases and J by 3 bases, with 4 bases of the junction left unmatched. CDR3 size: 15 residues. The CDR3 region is CASSRTGADTGELFF. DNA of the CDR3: TGCGCCAGCAGCCGGACAGGGGCCGACACCGGGGAGCTGTTTTTT.

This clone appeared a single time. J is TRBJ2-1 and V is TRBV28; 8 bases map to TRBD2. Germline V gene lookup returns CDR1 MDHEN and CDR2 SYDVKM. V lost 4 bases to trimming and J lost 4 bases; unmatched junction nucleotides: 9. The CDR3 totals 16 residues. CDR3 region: CASSSPAGAIYNEQFF. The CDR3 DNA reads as TGTGCCAGCAGTTCGCCAGCGGGAGCGATTTACAATGAGCAGTTCTTC.

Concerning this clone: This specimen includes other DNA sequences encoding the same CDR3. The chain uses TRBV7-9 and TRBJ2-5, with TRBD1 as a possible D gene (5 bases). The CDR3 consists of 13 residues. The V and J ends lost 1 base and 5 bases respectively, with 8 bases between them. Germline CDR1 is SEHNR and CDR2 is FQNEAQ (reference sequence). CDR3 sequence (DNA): TGTGCCAGCAGCTTAGAGGGGCGGGAGACCCAGTACTTC. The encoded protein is CASSLEGRETQYF.

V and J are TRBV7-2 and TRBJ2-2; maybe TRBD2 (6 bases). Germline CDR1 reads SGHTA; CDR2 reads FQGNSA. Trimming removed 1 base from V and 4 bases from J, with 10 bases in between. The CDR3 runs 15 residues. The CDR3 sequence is CASSLGGTSTGELFF. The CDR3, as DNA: TGTGCCAGCAGCTTAGGCGGGACTTCCACCGGGGAGCTGTTTTTT.

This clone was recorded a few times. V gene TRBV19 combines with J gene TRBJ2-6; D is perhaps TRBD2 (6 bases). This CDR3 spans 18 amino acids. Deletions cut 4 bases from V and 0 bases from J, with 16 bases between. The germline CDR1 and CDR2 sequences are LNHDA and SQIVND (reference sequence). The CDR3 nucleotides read TGTGCCAGTAGTAAGGAGGGGCAGCCTAGCTCTGGGGCCAACGTCCTGACTTTC. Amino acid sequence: CASSKEGQPSSGANVLTF.

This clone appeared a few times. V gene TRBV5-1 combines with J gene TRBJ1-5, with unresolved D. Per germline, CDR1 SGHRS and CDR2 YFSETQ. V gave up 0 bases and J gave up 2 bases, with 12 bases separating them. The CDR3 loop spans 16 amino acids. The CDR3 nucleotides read TGCGCCAGCAGCTTGGGAGGCGGATTAGGCAATCAGCCCCAGCATTTT. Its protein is CASSLGGGLGNQPQHF.